The 27 T cell receptor beta chains reported below all come from one sample, sequenced in a study of blood T cell repertoires in COVID-19 (dated by TCRdb to about 2020). The library was built by means of the immunoSEQ multiplex PCR assay. Held by TCRdb, this immuneACCESS table contains in-frame sequences only and omits some clones. Under half of the omission traces to an unresolved V gene where checked; the cause of the rest is unknown. The sample data list about 260,000 clones, and more than 80% of these were observed just once. The ten largest account for approximately 4% of the sample. What was sequenced was PBMCs or T cells enriched from blood (not recorded which). The source of these receptors is a woman in her 30s with acute COVID-19.

CDR3 loop: CASALTGTEEQYF. Here the CDR3 DNA reads TGCGCCAGCGCCTTAACAGGAACGGAAGAGCAGTACTTC. The rearrangement links TRBV5-1 to TRBJ2-7; possible D gene TRBD1, 5 bases. In germline, CDR1 is SGHRS, CDR2 YFSETQ. Trimming took 7 bases from V and 7 from J, leaving 18 bases between them. The CDR3 contains 13 residues. Complete variable domain (other parts from reference TRBV5-1 and TRBJ2-7): KAGVTQTPRYLIKTRGQQVTLSCSPISGHRSVSWYQQTPGQGLQFLFEYFSETQRNKGNFPGRFSGRQFSNSRSEMNVSTLELGDSALYLCASALTGTEEQYFGPGTRLTVT.

The count of this clone is one. J is TRBJ2-3 and V is TRBV6-5, with 8 bases that match TRBD1. Per germline, CDR1 MNHEY and CDR2 SVGAGI. V was pared by 0 bases and J by 10 bases, with 6 bases of the junction left unmatched. The CDR3 is 14 amino acids. The chain's CDR3 is CASSYSPNRGSQYF. The DNA of the CDR3 is TGTGCCAGCAGTTACTCCCCCAACAGGGGGTCGCAGTATTTT.

The rearrangement uses TRBV10-3 and TRBJ2-2; 7 bases agree with TRBD2. Trimming took 8 bases from V and 2 from J; bases not matched to a gene: 5. In germline, CDR1 is ENHRY, CDR2 SYGVKD. The CDR3 loop spans 14 amino acids. CDR3 sequence: CAIGLAENTGELFF. Written as DNA, the CDR3 is TGTGCCATCGGCCTAGCGGAAAACACCGGGGAGCTGTTTTTT.

The chain employs TRBV7-6 and TRBJ2-2; the match to TRBD2 covers 12 bases. Unmatched junction bases numbered 7, after V lost 5 bases and J lost 6 bases. This CDR3 is 16 amino acids long. Germline V gene lookup returns CDR1 SGHVS and CDR2 FNYEAQ. CDR3 amino acids: CASSHASGRGSGELFF. In nucleotides, the CDR3 is TGTGCCAGCAGCCACGCTAGCGGGAGGGGGTCCGGGGAGCTGTTTTTT.

The genes are TRBV29-1 and TRBJ2-7; 8 bases are a match to TRBD2. J gave up 3 bases and V 4 bases, and 8 bases lay outside the gene matches. The CDR3 is 14 amino acids. Germline V gives CDR1 SQVTM, CDR2 ANQGSEA. The CDR3 DNA is TGCAGCGTTGTAGCGGGACTGGGGGTCTACGAGCAGTACTTC. Residues: CSVVAGLGVYEQYF.

The rearrangement links TRBV30 to TRBJ1-1; no definite D call. The V gene lost 1 base and the J gene lost 5 bases, with 11 bases spanning the gap. The CDR3 length is 13 residues. Germline assignment: CDR1 GTSNPN and CDR2 SVGIG (reference sequence). This CDR3 reads CAWSASPMTEAFF. Here the CDR3 DNA reads TGTGCCTGGAGTGCAAGTCCTATGACTGAAGCTTTCTTT.

This chain joins TRBV25-1 and TRBJ2-1; no clear D. The V end was cut by 2 bases, the J end by 7 bases, with 15 bases between. Germline CDR1 reads MGHDK; CDR2 reads SYGVNS. The CDR3 has 15 amino acids. The DNA of the CDR3 is TGTGCCAGCAGTGAAATTAGTACAGTTTTGAATGAGCAGTTCTTC. Translating gives CASSEISTVLNEQFF.

This chain links TRBV3-1 (or the pseudogene TRBV3-2) with TRBJ2-3; 7 bases match TRBD2. CDR1 is LGHDT and CDR2 is YNNKEL in the germline V gene (reference sequence). The V gene end was trimmed by 5 bases and the J gene end by 0 bases; junction bases not matched to a gene: 20. The CDR3 contains 20 residues. The CDR3 reads CASSKWRGTDRDPSTDTQYF. Written as DNA, the CDR3 is TGTGCCAGCAGCAAGTGGCGGGGGACCGACCGAGATCCTAGCACAGATACGCAGTATTTT.

This chain connects TRBV5-1 to TRBJ1-1; the D is unclear. This CDR3 comprises 14 residues. V lost 4 bases, J lost 3 bases, and 13 bases lay in between. Looked up from germline, CDR1 is SGHRS and CDR2 is YFSETQ. The CDR3 is CASSGTVSYTEAFF. DNA for the CDR3: TGCGCCAGCAGCGGTACGGTTTCTTACACTGAAGCTTTCTTT.

The chain is built from TRBV3-1 (or the pseudogene TRBV3-2) and TRBJ2-4; TRBD1 matches at 7 bases. CDR1 is LGHDT, CDR2 YNNKEL, per germline (reference sequence). V lost 5 bases and J lost 6; bases outside the gene matches: 4. This CDR3 has 13 amino acids. The CDR3 sequence: CASSDRAANIQYF. In DNA, the CDR3 is TGTGCCAGCAGCGACAGGGCGGCAAACATTCAGTACTTC.

The chain recombines TRBV28 with TRBJ2-1, with 7 bases aligning to TRBD1. The CDR3 spans 14 residues. In germline, CDR1 is MDHEN, CDR2 SYDVKM. V lost 6 bases, J lost 0 bases, and 2 bases stayed unmatched. The CDR3 spells CASRGQSSYNEQFF. The CDR3 bases are TGTGCCAGCAGGGGACAGAGCTCCTACAATGAGCAGTTCTTC.

The count of this clone is one. This chain joins TRBV5-1 and TRBJ1-1, with D maybe TRBD1 (6 bases). The germline gives CDR1 SGHRS, CDR2 YFSETQ. The V end was cut by 4 bases, the J end by 0 bases, with 10 bases between. The CDR3 is made up of 14 amino acids. This CDR3 is CASSQTGMNTEAFF. CDR3 DNA sequence: TGCGCCAGCAGCCAGACAGGAATGAACACTGAAGCTTTCTTT.

V usage is TRBV18 and J usage is TRBJ1-1; D might be TRBD1 (5 bases). CDR1 is KGHSH, CDR2 LQKENI, per germline. Trimming removed 6 bases at V and 3 bases at J, with 8 bases between. The CDR3 consists of 12 residues. DNA for the CDR3: TGTGCCAGCTCCCAGGGTTACACTGAAGCTTTCTTT. Amino acids: CASSQGYTEAFF. Full variable domain (rest looked up from reference TRBV18 and TRBJ1-1): NAGVMQNPRHLVRRRGQEARLRCSPMKGHSHVYWYRQLPEEGLKFMVYLQKENIIDESGMPKERFSAEFPKEGPSILRIQQVVRGDSAAYFCASSQGYTEAFFGQGTRLTVV.

This rearrangement joins TRBV7-9 to TRBJ2-1, with 9 positions matching TRBD2. V gave up 4 bases and J gave up 6 bases; unmatched junction bases: 7. This CDR3 comprises 15 residues. Looked up from germline, CDR1 is SEHNR and CDR2 is FQNEAQ (reference sequence). CDR3 nucleotides: TGTGCCAGCAGCTGGGCTAGCGGGGTTTTCAATGAGCAGTTCTTC. This translates into CASSWASGVFNEQFF.

The gene calls are TRBV7-8 and TRBJ1-2, with a tentative D call TRBD1 (6 bases). Trimming cost V 1 base and J 8 bases, with 14 bases left between them. The CDR3 length is 14 residues. The germline V gene encodes CDR1 SGHVS and CDR2 FQNEAQ. CDR3 in amino acids: CASSLESGTRGYTF. CDR3 bases: TGTGCCAGCAGCTTAGAGTCTGGGACAAGGGGCTACACCTTC.

The rearrangement uses TRBV27 and TRBJ1-1; D is perhaps TRBD1 (6 bases). Trimming removed 0 bases from V and 4 bases from J, with 18 bases in between. This CDR3 spans 17 amino acids. Germline assignment: CDR1 MNHEY and CDR2 SMNVEV (reference sequence). CDR3 in amino acids: CASSLSGTGFLGTEAFF. CDR3 coding DNA: TGTGCCAGCAGTTTATCTGGTACAGGGTTCTTGGGCACTGAAGCTTTCTTT.

This chain links TRBV15 with TRBJ1-5; 7 bases are a match to TRBD1. The germline V gene has CDR1 LNHNV and CDR2 YYDKDF (reference sequence). The trim removed 5 bases at V and 6 bases at J, leaving 10 bases unmatched. The CDR3 contains 15 residues. The CDR3 region is CATSSYRGEGQPQHF. The CDR3 DNA follows: TGTGCCACCAGCTCTTACAGGGGCGAAGGTCAGCCCCAGCATTTT. Full variable domain (outside the CDR3, taken from reference TRBV15 and TRBJ1-5): DAMVIQNPRYQVTQFGKPVTLSCSQTLNHNVMYWYQQKSSQAPKLLFHYYDKDFNNEADTPDNFQSRRPNTSFCFLDIRSPGLGDTAMYLCATSSYRGEGQPQHFGDGTRLSIL.

The chain employs TRBV20-1 and TRBJ1-5; 7 nucleotides agree with TRBD1. The V gene's germline CDR1 is DFQATT and CDR2 SNEGSKA (reference sequence). Trimming removed 3 bases from V and 9 bases from J; junction bases left unmatched: 11. The CDR3 is made up of 14 amino acids. CDR3 loop: CSASQTGTFGPQHF. DNA of the CDR3: TGCAGTGCTAGTCAGACAGGGACTTTTGGGCCCCAGCATTTT.

The V gene is TRBV9, the J gene TRBJ2-1, with D tentatively TRBD2 (5 bases). CDR1 and CDR2 from the germline V gene are SGDLS and YYNGEE. The CDR3 runs 14 residues. V lost 1 base and J 5 bases, leaving 10 bases between the germline ends. The chain's CDR3 is CASSVTSVNNEQFF. CDR3 DNA sequence: TGTGCCAGCAGCGTAACTAGTGTAAACAATGAGCAGTTCTTC.

The chain joins TRBV12-3 or TRBV12-4 to TRBJ2-2; D possibly corresponds to TRBD2 (5 bases). The CDR3 contains 13 residues. The germline V and J ends were trimmed by 5 bases and 6 bases, with 10 bases remaining between them. The CDR3 is CASSPRVSGELFF. Written as DNA, the CDR3 is TGTGCCAGCAGTCCGAGGGTTTCCGGGGAGCTGTTTTTT.

V is TRBV28 and J is TRBJ1-2; tentatively, D is TRBD1 (6 bases). V lost 5 bases and J lost 6, with 16 bases in between. The CDR3 loop spans 14 amino acids. Germline lookup yields CDR1 MDHEN and CDR2 SYDVKM. CDR3 sequence (DNA): TGTGCCAGCAGTAGAGGGGGGGCGAGGAATGGCTACACCTTC. This gives the protein CASSRGGARNGYTF.

This rearrangement joins TRBV15 to TRBJ2-3, with TRBD1 matching 8 bases. The ends lost 0 bases at V and 5 bases at J; junction bases unmatched: 4. The CDR3 consists of 15 residues. CDR1 and CDR2 (germline): LNHNV, YYDKDF (reference sequence). CDR3 region: CATSRDGQGKDTQYF. As DNA, the CDR3 is TGTGCCACCAGCAGAGATGGACAGGGTAAAGATACGCAGTATTTT.

This chain uses TRBV3-1 (or the pseudogene TRBV3-2) with TRBJ2-1; D is uncertain. V shed 3 bases and J shed 9 bases, with 6 bases lying between them. CDR3 length: 11 residues. Per germline, CDR1 LGHDT and CDR2 YNNKEL (reference sequence). The CDR3 here is CASSQAGEQFF. CDR3 nucleotide sequence: TGTGCCAGCAGCCAGGCAGGTGAGCAGTTCTTC.

DNA for the CDR3: TGTGCCAGCAGCGCCCAGACAGGGGGCCTGGGGGGCGAGCAGTTCTTC. Residues: CASSAQTGGLGGEQFF. The chain joins TRBV11-3 to TRBJ2-1; 10 bases agree with TRBD1. Germline V gene data show CDR1 as SGHNT and CDR2 as YENEEA. The CDR3 sequence is 16 residues long. The junction had 14 bases not matched to a gene; V was cut back by 5 bases and J by 10 bases.

This clone was detected only a few times. The V gene is TRBV9, the J gene TRBJ2-2; the match to TRBD2 covers 8 bases. The CDR3 has 15 amino acids. Trimming took 4 bases from V and 5 from J; bases not matched to a gene: 7. Germline values: CDR1 SGDLS, CDR2 YYNGEE. The CDR3 bases are TGTGCCAGCAGCCCCAGCGGGAGCGGTACCGGGGAGCTGTTTTTT. As protein: CASSPSGSGTGELFF.

The J gene is TRBJ1-5, the V gene TRBV21-1; TRBD1 is the table's D call, not checked against the DNA. TRBV21-1 is a pseudogene. This CDR3 has 16 amino acids. This chain's CDR3 is CASSKEGRGGNQPQHF. CDR3 bases: TGTGCCAGCAGCAAAGAGGGCAGGGGGGGCAATCAGCCCCAGCATTTT.

This chain joins TRBV10-3 and TRBJ2-1; 11 positions agree with TRBD2. The CDR3 runs to 16 residues. Germline V gene lookup returns CDR1 ENHRY and CDR2 SYGVKD. The J segment lost 6 bases and the V segment lost 2 bases, leaving 6 bases of the junction unmatched. The CDR3 DNA follows: TGTGCCATCAGTGAGACTAGCGGGAGTCGACCCAATGAGCAGTTCTTC. Protein: CAISETSGSRPNEQFF.